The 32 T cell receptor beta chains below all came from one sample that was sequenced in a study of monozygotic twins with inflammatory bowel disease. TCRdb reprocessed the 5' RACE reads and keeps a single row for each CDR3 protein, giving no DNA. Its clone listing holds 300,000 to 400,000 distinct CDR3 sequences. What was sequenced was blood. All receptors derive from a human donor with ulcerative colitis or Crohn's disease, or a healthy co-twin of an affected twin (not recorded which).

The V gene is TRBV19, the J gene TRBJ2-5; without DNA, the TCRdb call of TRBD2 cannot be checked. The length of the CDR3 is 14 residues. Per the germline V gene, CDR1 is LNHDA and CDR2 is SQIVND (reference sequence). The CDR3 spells CASRGAGGQETQYF. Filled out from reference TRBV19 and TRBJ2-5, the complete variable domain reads DGGITQSPKYLFRKEGQNVTLSCEQNLNHDAMYWYRQDPGQGLRLIYYSQIVNDFQKGDIAEGYSVSREKKESFPLTVTSAQKNPTAFYLCASRGAGGQETQYFGPGTRLLVL.

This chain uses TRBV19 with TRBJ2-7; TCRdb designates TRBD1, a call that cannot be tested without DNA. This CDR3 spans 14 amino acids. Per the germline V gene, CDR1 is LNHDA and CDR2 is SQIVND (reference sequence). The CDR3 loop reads CASSTGQGAFEQYF. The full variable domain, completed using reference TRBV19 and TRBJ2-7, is DGGITQSPKYLFRKEGQNVTLSCEQNLNHDAMYWYRQDPGQGLRLIYYSQIVNDFQKGDIAEGYSVSREKKESFPLTVTSAQKNPTAFYLCASSTGQGAFEQYFGPGTRLTVT.

CDR3 in amino acids: CSARGEGRVFSGYTF. The gene calls are TRBV20-1 and TRBJ1-2. CDR1 and CDR2 (germline): DFQATT, SNEGSKA (reference sequence). The CDR3 is 15 residues long.

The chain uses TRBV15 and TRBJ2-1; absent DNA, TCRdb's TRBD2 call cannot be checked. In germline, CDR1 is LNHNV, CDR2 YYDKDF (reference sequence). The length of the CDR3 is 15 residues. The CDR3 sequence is CATKSAGVVINEQFF.

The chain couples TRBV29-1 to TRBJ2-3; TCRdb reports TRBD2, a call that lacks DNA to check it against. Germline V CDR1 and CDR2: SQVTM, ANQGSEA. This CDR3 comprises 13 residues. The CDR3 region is CSSYGGGTDTQYF.

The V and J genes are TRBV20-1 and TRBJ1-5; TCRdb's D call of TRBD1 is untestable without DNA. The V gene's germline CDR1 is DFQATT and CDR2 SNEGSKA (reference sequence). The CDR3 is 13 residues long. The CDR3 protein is CSAIAPSNQPQHF.

This CDR3 reads CASSLLTGNQPQHF. The chain couples TRBV7-8 to TRBJ1-5. Germline V gene data show CDR1 as SGHVS and CDR2 as FQNEAQ. The CDR3 is 14 residues long.

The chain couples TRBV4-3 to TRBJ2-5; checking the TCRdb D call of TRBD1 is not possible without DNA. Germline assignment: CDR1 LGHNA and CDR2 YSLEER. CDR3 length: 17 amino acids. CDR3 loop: CASSQVPGGGRQETQYF.

The CDR3 here is CASSDNSGANVLTF. The genes are TRBV7-9 and TRBJ2-6. There are 14 residues in the CDR3. Germline lookup yields CDR1 SEHNR and CDR2 FQNEAQ (reference sequence).

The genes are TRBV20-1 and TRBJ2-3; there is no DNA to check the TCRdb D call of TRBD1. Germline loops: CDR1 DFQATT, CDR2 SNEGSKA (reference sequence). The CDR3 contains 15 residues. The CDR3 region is CSAPTRGGGTDTQYF.

CDR3 protein: CASSSPDDRNTEAFF. The gene calls are TRBV7-9 and TRBJ1-1. Germline V gene lookup returns CDR1 SEHNR and CDR2 FQNEAQ (reference sequence). This CDR3 has 15 amino acids.

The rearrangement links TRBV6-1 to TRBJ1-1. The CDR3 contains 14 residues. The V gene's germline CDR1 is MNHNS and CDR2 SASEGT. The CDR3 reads CATHETIPNTEAFF.

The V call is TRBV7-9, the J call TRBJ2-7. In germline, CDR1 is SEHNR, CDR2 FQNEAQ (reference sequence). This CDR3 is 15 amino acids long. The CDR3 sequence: CASSLAPDSSYEQYF.

CDR3 in amino acids: CASSHGQPTGELFF. The gene calls are TRBV5-1 and TRBJ2-2; there is no DNA to check the TCRdb D call of TRBD1. Germline values: CDR1 SGHRS, CDR2 YFSETQ. The CDR3 has 14 amino acids.

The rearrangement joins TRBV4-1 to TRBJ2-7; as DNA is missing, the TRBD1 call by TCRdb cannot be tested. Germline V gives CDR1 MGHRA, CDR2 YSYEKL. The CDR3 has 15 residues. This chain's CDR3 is CASSLITGYDYEQYF.

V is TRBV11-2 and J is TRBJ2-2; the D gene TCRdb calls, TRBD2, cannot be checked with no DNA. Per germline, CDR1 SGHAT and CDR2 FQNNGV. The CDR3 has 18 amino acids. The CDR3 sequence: CASSRNQLAGGRTGELFF.

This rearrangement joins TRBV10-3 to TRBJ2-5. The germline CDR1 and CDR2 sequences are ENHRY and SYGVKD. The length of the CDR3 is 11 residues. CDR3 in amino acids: CAISEEETQYF.

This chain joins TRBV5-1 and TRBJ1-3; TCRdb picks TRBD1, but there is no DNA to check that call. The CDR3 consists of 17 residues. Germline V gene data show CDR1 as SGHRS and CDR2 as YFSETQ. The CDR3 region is CASSRGTGPSSGNTIYF.

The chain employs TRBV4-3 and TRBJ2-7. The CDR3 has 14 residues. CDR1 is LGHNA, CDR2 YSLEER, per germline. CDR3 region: CASSQGTVSYEQYF.

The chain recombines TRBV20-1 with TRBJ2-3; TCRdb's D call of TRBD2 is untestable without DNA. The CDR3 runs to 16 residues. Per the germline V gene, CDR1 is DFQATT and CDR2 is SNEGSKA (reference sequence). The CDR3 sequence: CSALASGGHLRDTQYF.

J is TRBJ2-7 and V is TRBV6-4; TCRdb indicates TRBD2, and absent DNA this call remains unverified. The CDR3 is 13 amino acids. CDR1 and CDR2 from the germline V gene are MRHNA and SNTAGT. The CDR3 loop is CASSYREGSEQYF.

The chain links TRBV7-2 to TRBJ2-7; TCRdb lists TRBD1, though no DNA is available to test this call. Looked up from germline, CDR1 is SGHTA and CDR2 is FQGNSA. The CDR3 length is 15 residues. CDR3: CASSFGTGLSYEQYF.

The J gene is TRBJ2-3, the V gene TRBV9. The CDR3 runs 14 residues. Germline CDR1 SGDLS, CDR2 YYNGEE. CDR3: CASSVDVSTDTQYF.

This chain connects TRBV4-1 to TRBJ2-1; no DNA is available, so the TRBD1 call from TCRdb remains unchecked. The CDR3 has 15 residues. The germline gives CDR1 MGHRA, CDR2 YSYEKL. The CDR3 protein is CASSQSRGPYNEQFF.

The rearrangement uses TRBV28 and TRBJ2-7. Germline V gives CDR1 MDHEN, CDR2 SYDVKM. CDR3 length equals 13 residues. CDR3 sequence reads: CASSPFPLYEQYF.

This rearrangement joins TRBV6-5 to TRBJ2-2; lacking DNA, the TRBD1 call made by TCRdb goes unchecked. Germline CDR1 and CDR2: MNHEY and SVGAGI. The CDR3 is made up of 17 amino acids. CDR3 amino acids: CASSYSQQGTNTGELFF.

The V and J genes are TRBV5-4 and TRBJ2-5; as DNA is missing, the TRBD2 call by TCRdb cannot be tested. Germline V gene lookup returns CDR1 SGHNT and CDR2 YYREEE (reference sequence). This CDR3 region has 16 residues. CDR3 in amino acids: CASSTPGTQRGETQYF.

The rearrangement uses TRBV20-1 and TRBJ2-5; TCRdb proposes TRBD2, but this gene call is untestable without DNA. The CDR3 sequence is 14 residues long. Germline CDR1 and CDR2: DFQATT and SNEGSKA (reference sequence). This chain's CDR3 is CSAREAEGVWTQYF.

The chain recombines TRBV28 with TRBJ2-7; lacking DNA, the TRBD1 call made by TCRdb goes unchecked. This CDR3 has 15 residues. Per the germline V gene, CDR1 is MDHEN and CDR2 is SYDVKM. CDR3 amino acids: CASTSDRDRDYEQYF.

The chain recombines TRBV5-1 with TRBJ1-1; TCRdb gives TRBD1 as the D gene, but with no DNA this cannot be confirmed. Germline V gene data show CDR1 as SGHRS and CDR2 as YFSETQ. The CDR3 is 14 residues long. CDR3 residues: CASSLWDTNTEAFF.

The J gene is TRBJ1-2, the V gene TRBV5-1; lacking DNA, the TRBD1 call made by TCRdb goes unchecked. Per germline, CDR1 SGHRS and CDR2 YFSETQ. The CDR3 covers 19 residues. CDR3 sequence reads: CASSLRVGQGASGNYGYTF.

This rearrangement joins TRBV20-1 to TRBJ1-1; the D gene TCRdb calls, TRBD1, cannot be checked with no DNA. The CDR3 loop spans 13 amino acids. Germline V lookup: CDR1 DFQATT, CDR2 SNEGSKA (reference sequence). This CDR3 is CSASQGGDTEAFF.